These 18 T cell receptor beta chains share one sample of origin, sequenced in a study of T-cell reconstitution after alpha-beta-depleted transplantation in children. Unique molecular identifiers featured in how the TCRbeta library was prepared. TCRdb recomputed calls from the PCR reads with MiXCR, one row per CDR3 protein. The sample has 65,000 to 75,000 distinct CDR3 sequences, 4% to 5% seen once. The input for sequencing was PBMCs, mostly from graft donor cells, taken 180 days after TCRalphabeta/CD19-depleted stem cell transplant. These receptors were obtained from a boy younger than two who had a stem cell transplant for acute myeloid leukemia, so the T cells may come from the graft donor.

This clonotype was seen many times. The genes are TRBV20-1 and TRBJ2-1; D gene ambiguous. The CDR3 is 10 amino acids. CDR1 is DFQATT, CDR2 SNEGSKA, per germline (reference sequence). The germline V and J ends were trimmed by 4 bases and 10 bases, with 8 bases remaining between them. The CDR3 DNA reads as TGCAGTGCTAAAGCGTGGGAGCAGTTCTTC. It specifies CSAKAWEQFF.

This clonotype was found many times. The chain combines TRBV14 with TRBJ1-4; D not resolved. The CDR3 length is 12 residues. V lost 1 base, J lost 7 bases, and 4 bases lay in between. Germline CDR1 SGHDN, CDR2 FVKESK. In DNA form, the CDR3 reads TGTGCCAGCAGCCAAGGGGTTGAAAAACTGTTTTTT. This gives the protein CASSQGVEKLFF.

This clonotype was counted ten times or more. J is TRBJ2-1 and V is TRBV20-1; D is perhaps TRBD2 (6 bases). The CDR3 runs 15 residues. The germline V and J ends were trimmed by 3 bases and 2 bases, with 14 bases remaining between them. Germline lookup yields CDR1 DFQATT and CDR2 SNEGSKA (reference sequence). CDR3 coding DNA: TGCAGTGCTAGCCCGTGGGGGGATCCCTACAATGAGCAGTTCTTC. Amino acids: CSASPWGDPYNEQFF.

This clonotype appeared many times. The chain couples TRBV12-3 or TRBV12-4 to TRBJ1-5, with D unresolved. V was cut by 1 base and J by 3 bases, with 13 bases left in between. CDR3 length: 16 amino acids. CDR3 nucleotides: TGTGCCAGCAGTTTAGGACTCCTTCCCCACAATCAGCCCCAGCATTTT. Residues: CASSLGLLPHNQPQHF.

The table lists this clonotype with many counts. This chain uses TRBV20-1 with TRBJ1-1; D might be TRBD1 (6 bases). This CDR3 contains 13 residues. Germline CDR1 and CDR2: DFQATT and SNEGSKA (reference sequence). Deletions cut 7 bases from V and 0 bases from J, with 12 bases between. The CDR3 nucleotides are TGCAGTGAAGGGACACCCATGAACACTGAAGCTTTCTTT. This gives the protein CSEGTPMNTEAFF.

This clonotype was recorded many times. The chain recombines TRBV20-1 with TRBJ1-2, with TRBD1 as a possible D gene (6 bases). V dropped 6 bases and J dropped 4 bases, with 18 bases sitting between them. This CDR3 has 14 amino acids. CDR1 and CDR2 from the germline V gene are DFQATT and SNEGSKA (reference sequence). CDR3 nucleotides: TGCAGTGCACTTGACAGGCAGACGCCCTATGGCTACACCTTC. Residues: CSALDRQTPYGYTF.

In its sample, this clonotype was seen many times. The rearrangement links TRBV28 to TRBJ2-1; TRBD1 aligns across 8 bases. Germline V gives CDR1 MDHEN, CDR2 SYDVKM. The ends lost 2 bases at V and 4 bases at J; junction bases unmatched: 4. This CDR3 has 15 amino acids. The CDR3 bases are TGTGCCAGCAGTTTAGCAGGGGGCTTATACAATGAGCAGTTCTTC. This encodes CASSLAGGLYNEQFF.

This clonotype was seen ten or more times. CDR3 sequence (DNA): TGTGCCAGCAGTTTAGGGGTTTGGGAGACCCAGTACTTC. This gives the protein CASSLGVWETQYF. The chain uses TRBV28 and TRBJ2-5; D is unclear. V was trimmed by 2 bases and J by 5 bases, leaving 9 bases between them. In germline, CDR1 is MDHEN, CDR2 SYDVKM. This CDR3 has 13 residues.

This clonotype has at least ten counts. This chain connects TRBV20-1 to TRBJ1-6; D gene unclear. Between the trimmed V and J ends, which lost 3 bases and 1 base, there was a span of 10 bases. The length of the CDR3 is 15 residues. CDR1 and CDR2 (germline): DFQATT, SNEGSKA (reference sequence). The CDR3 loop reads CSARIVGSYNSPLHF. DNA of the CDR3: TGCAGTGCTAGGATAGTAGGATCCTATAATTCACCCCTCCACTTT.

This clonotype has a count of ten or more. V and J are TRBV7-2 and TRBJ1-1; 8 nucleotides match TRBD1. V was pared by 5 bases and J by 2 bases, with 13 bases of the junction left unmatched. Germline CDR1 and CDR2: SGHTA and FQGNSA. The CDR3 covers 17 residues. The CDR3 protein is CASSPRQGRVLNTEAFF. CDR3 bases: TGTGCCAGCAGCCCCCGACAGGGGAGGGTTTTAAACACTGAAGCTTTCTTT.

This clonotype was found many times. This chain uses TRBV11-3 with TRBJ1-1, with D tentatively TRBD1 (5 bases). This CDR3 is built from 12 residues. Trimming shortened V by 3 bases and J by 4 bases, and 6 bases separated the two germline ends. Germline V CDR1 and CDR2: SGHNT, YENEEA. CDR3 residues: CASSLGRTEAFF. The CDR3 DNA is TGTGCCAGCAGCTTGGGGCGCACTGAAGCTTTCTTT.

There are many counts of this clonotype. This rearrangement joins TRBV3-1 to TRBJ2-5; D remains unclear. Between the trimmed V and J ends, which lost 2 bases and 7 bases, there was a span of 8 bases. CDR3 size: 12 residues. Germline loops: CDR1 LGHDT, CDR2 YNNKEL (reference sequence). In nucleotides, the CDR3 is TGTGCCAGCAGCCAATTCACCGGGACCCAGTACTTC. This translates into CASSQFTGTQYF.

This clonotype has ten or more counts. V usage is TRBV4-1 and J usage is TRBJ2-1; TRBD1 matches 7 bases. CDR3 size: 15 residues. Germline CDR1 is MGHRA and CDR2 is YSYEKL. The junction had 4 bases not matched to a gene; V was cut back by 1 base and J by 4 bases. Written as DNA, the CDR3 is TGCGCCAGCAGCCAAGGGACAGGTCCGTACAATGAGCAGTTCTTC. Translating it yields CASSQGTGPYNEQFF.

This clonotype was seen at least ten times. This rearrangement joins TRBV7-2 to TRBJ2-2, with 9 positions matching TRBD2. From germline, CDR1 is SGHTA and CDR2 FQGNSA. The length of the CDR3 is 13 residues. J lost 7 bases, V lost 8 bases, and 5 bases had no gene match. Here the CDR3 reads CASRRGGSGELFF. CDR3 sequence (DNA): TGTGCCAGCCGGCGGGGGGGCAGCGGGGAGCTGTTTTTT.

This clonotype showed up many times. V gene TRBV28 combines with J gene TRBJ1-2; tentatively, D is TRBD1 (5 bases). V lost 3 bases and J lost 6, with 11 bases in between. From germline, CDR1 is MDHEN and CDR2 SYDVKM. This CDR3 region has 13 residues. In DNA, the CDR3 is TGTGCCAGCAGTTTTTACGCAGGGAATGGCTACACCTTC. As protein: CASSFYAGNGYTF.

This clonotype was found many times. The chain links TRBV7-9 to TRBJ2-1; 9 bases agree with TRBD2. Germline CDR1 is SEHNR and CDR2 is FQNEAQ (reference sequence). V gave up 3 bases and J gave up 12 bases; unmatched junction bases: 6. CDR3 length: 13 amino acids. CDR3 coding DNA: TGTGCCAGCAGCTTTGCGGGGGGGCCGGGGCAGTTCTTC. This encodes CASSFAGGPGQFF.

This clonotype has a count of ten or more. In DNA form, the CDR3 reads TGTGCCAGCAGCTTAGGGTTAGCGGGGGGGTACAATGAGCAGTTCTTC. The encoded protein is CASSLGLAGGYNEQFF. This chain joins TRBV11-2 and TRBJ2-1; 11 nucleotides line up with TRBD2. With 1 base clipped from V and 4 bases from J, the junction kept 3 bases outside the gene matches. The CDR3 totals 16 residues. CDR1 and CDR2 from the germline V gene are SGHAT and FQNNGV.

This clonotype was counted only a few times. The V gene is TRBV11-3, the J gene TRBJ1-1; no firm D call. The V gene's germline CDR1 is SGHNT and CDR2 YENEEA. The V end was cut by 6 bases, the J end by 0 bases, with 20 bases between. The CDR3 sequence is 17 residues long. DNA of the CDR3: TGTGCCAGCAGTCCCTCGAGTGGGCTTATGATGAACACTGAAGCTTTCTTT. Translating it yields CASSPSSGLMMNTEAFF.